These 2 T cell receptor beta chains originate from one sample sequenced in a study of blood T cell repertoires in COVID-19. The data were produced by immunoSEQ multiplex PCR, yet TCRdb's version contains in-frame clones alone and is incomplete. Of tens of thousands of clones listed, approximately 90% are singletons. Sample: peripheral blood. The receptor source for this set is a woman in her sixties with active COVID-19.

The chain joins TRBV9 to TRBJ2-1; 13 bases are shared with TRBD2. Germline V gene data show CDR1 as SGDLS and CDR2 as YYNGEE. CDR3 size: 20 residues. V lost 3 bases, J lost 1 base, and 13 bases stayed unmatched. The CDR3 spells CASSEVPGLAGFVSYNEQFF. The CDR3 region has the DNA TGTGCCAGCAGCGAGGTCCCGGGACTAGCGGGATTTGTATCCTACAATGAGCAGTTCTTC.

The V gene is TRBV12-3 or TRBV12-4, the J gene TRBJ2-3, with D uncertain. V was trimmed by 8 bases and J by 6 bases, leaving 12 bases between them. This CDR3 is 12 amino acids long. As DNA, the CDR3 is TGTGCCAGCTCTCTGATTCGGGATACGCAGTATTTT. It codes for CASSLIRDTQYF.